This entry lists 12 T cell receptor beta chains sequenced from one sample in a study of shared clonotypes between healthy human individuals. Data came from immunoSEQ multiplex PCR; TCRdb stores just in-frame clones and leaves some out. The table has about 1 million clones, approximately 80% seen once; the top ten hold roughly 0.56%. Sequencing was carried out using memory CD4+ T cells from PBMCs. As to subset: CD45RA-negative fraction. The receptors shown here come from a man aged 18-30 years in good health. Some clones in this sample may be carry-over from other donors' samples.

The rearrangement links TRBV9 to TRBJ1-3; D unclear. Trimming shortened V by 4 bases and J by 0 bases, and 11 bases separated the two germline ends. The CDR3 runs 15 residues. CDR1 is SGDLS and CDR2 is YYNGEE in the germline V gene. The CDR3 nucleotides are TGTGCCAGCAGCCCAGACGGTCACTCTGGAAACACCATATATTTT. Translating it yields CASSPDGHSGNTIYF.

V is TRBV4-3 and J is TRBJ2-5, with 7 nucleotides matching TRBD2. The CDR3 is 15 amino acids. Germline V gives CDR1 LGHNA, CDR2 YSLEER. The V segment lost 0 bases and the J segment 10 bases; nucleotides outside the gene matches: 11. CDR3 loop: CASSQDLWGGMIQYF. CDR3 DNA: TGCGCCAGCAGCCAAGATCTTTGGGGGGGAATGATCCAGTACTTC.

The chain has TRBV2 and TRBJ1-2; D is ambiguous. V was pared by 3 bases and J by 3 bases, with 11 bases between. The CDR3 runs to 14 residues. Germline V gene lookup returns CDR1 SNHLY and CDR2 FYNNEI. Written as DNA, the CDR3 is TGTGCCAGCAGTGAGGTCCGGCTAGACTATGGCTACACCTTC. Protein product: CASSEVRLDYGYTF.

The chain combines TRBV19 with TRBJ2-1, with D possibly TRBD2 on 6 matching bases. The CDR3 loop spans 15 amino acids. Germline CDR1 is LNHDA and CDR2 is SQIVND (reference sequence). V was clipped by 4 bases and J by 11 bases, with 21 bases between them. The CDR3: CASSTPDGQGRKQFF. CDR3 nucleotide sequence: TGTGCCAGTAGTACCCCGGACGGCCAAGGGAGGAAGCAGTTCTTC. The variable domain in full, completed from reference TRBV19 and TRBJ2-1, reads DGGITQSPKYLFRKEGQNVTLSCEQNLNHDAMYWYRQDPGQGLRLIYYSQIVNDFQKGDIAEGYSVSREKKESFPLTVTSAQKNPTAFYLCASSTPDGQGRKQFFGPGTRLTVL.

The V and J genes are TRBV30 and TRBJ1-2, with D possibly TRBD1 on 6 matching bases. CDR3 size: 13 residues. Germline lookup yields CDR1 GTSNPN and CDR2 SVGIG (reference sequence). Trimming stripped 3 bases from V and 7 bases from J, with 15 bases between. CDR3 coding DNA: TGTGCCTGGAGCACAGGGATGGGGGGTGGCTACACCTTC. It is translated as CAWSTGMGGGYTF.

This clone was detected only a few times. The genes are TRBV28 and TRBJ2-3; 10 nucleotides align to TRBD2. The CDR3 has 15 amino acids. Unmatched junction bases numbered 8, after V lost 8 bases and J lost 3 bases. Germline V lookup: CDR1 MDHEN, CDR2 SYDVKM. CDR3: CASVPSGSVTDTQYF. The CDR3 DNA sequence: TGTGCCAGCGTTCCTAGCGGGAGTGTTACAGATACGCAGTATTTT.

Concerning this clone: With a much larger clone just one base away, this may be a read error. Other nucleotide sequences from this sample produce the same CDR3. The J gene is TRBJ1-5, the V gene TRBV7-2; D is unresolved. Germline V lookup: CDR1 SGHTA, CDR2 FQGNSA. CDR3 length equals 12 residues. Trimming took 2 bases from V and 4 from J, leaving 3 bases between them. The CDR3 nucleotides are TGTGCCAGCAGCTTATATAATCAGCCCCAGCATTTT. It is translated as CASSLYNQPQHF.

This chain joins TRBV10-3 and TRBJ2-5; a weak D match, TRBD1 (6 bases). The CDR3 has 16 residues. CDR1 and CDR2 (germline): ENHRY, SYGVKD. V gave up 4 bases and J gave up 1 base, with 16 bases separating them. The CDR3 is CAISAGQTNFQETQYF. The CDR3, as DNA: TGTGCCATCAGTGCAGGACAGACTAATTTCCAAGAGACCCAGTACTTC.

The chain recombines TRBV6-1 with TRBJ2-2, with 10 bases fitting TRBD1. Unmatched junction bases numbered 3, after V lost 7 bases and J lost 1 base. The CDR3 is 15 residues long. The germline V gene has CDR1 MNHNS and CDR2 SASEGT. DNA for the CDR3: TGTGCCAGCAAGGGACAGGGGCGGAACACCGGGGAGCTGTTTTTT. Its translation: CASKGQGRNTGELFF.

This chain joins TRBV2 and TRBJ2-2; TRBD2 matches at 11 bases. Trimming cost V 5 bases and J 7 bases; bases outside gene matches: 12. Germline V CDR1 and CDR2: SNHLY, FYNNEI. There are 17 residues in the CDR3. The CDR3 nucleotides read TGTGCCAGCAGTAATTTAGCGGGAGGGCAGGGAAACGGGGAGCTGTTTTTT. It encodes CASSNLAGGQGNGELFF.

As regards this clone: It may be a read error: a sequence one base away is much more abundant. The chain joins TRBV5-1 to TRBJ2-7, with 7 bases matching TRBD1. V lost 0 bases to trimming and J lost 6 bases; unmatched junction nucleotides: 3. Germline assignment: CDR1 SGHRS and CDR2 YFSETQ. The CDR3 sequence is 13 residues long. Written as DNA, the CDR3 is TGCGCCAGCAGCTTGGGACAGGGTTCCGAGCAGTACTTC. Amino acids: CASSLGQGSEQYF. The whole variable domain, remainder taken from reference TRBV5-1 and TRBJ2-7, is KAGVTQTPRYLIKTRGQQVTLSCSPISGHRSVSWYQQTPGQGLQFLFEYFSETQRNKGNFPGRFSGRQFSNSRSEMNVSTLELGDSALYLCASSLGQGSEQYFGPGTRLTVT.

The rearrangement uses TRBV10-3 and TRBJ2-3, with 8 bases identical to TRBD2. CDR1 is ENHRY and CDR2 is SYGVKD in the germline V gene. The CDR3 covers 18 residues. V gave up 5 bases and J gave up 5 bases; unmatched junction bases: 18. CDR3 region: CAISRQEERELTVDTQYF. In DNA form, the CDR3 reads TGTGCCATCAGTCGCCAGGAGGAGCGGGAGCTTACCGTAGATACGCAGTATTTT.